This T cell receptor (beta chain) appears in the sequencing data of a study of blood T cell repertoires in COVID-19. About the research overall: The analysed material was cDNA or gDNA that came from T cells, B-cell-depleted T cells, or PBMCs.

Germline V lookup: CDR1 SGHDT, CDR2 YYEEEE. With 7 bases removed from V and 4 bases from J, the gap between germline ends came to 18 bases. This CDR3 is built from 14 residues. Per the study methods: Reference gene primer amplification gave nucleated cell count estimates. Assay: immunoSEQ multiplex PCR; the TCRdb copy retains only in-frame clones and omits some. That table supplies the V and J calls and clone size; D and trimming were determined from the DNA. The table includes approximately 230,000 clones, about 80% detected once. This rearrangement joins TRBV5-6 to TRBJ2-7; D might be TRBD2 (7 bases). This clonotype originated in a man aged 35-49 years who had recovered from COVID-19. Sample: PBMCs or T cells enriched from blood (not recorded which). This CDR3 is CASATRGALYEQYF. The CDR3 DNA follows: TGTGCCAGCGCAACCCGGGGGGCGCTTTACGAGCAGTACTTC.